These T cell receptor beta chains were read from a single sample in a study of T cell responses to AZD1222 COVID-19 vaccine. The assay was immunoSEQ multiplex PCR, and TCRdb's table has in-frame clones only and misses some. This sample has some 180,000 clones; more than 85% occur once, and the top ten carry about 1.7%. Sample: peripheral blood, taken 28 days after the second AZD1222 dose. The receptors here all came from an adult who received the AZD1222 COVID-19 vaccine. CDR3s include the opening cysteine and the closing phenylalanine or tryptophan. Each record gives: D gene, J gene, clone size, V gene, CDR3 protein, CDR3 DNA. A D gene is named only where the DNA matches it firmly. The size field is filled for only some rows; it gives once, few, many or a size class.

D: TRBD1
J: TRBJ1-4
size: NA
V: TRBV7-9
CDR3: CASSLAARGQGNEKLFF
DNA: TGTGCCAGCAGCTTAGCCGCCCGGGGACAGGGTAATGAAAAACTGTTTTTT

D: TRBD1
J: TRBJ2-7
size: NA
V: TRBV7-2
CDR3: CASSPQPGTGRHEQYF
DNA: TGTGCCAGCAGCCCTCAACCCGGGACAGGGCGGCACGAGCAGTACTTC

D: NA
J: TRBJ1-1
size: NA
V: TRBV30
CDR3: CAWSVHSRGTEAFF
DNA: TGTGCCTGGAGTGTACACTCCCGAGGTACTGAAGCTTTCTTT

D: NA
J: TRBJ1-6
size: NA
V: TRBV30
CDR3: CAWSPPGDNSPLHF
DNA: TGTGCCTGGAGTCCCCCCGGGGACAATTCACCCCTCCACTTT

D: NA
J: TRBJ2-2
size: NA
V: TRBV12-5
CDR3: CASGFQGYGELFF
DNA: TGTGCTAGTGGTTTTCAGGGTTACGGGGAGCTGTTTTTT

D: NA
J: TRBJ1-2
size: NA
V: TRBV3-1/TRBV3-2
CDR3: CASSFIGYGYTF
DNA: TGTGCCAGCAGCTTCATAGGATATGGCTACACCTTC

D: TRBD1
J: TRBJ1-2
size: NA
V: TRBV25-1
CDR3: CASSTTGDYGYTF
DNA: TGTGCCAGCAGTACCACAGGGGACTATGGCTACACCTTC

D: NA
J: TRBJ1-5
size: NA
V: TRBV9
CDR3: CASSPGPNSNQPQHF
DNA: TGTGCCAGCAGCCCCGGGCCGAATAGCAATCAGCCCCAGCATTTT

D: TRBD1
J: TRBJ2-6
size: NA
V: TRBV14
CDR3: CASSPRQGAISGANVLTF
DNA: TGTGCCAGCAGCCCCCGACAGGGGGCTATCTCTGGGGCCAACGTCCTGACTTTC

D: TRBD2
J: TRBJ2-7
size: NA
V: TRBV14
CDR3: CASSQARGLAGGSYEQYF
DNA: TGTGCCAGCAGCCAAGCCCGGGGACTAGCGGGAGGCAGCTACGAGCAGTACTTC

D: NA
J: TRBJ1-2
size: NA
V: TRBV6-5
CDR3: CAIASGVSGYTF
DNA: TGTGCTATCGCCTCTGGGGTTTCTGGCTACACCTTC

D: TRBD2
J: TRBJ2-2
size: NA
V: TRBV3-1/TRBV3-2
CDR3: CASSQVAGAGELFF
DNA: TGTGCCAGCAGCCAAGTAGCGGGAGCTGGGGAGCTGTTTTTT

D: NA
J: TRBJ1-6
size: NA
V: TRBV7-2
CDR3: CASSPTESYNSPLHF
DNA: TGTGCCAGCAGCCCGACGGAGTCCTATAATTCACCCCTCCACTTT

D: NA
J: TRBJ2-5
size: NA
V: TRBV5-1
CDR3: CASSLHGRAQDQETQYF
DNA: TGCGCCAGCAGCTTGCATGGTAGGGCCCAGGACCAAGAGACCCAGTACTTC

D: NA
J: TRBJ2-7
size: once
V: TRBV19
CDR3: CASSRALSSYEQYF
DNA: TGTGCCAGTAGTAGGGCCCTGAGCTCCTACGAGCAGTACTTC

D: TRBD1
J: TRBJ2-1
size: NA
V: TRBV9
CDR3: CASSLGQGAVNEQFF
DNA: TGTGCCAGCAGCCTTGGACAGGGGGCAGTGAATGAGCAGTTCTTC